This TCR beta chain originates from a study of blood T cells in healthy people across ages. Study results and caveats: Diversity figures based on one million T cells were deemed too low.

Isolated per sample were at least 6 million PBMCs. Using a J-beta primer mix together with a sample-barcoded 5' primer, a second PCR was run for roughly 7 to 12 cycles. TCRdb fed the 5' RACE reads into MiXCR, producing one record per CDR3 protein. The sample has over 450,000 distinct CDR3 sequences; approximately 25% are singletons. Between the trimmed V and J ends, which lost 6 bases and 2 bases, there was a span of 13 bases. The CDR3 has 14 residues. Germline CDR1 MNHEY, CDR2 SMNVEV (reference sequence). About this clonotype itself: As yet, its antigen is unknown.

The same specimen was also included in a second study, on T cells of mothers and their children. That report adds: All donors were healthy and Caucasian; they were a few mothers and their six children. Inherited differences only slightly affect thymic shaping of TCR recombination output.

J is TRBJ1-1 and V is TRBV27, with a tentative D call TRBD1 (6 bases). The receptor was derived from a boy aged 5-17 years in good health. The sequenced material came from blood. CDR3 sequence reads: CASRRGGTNTEAFF. In DNA, the CDR3 is TGTGCCAGCAGGAGGGGGGGGACCAACACTGAAGCTTTCTTT.